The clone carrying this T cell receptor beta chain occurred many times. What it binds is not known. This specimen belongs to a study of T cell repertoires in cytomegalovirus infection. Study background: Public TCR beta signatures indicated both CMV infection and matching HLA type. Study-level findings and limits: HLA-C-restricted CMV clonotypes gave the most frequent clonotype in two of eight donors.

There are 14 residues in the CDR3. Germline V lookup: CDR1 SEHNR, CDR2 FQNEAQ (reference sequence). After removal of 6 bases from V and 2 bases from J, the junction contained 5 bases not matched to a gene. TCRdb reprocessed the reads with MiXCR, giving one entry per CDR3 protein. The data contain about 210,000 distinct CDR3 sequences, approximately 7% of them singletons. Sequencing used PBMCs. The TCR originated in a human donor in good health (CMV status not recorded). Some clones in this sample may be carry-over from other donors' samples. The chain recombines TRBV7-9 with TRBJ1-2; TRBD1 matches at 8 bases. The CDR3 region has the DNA TGTGCCAGCAGGAAACAGGGGGACAACTATGGCTACACCTTC. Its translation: CASRKQGDNYGYTF.